One sample yielded the 19 T cell receptor beta chains listed below, sequenced in a study of identical twins. TCRdb processed the 5' RACE reads anew with MiXCR; each CDR3 protein has one entry. The sample carries 690,000 or so distinct CDR3 sequences, 8.5% to 9% recorded once. These sequences were also reported in another study, on yellow fever vaccine responses in identical twins.

Material for sequencing was PBMCs. The receptors shown here come from a woman aged 18-35 years in good health.

This chain joins TRBV27 and TRBJ2-5; TRBD2 aligns across 13 bases. V was pared by 5 bases and J by 5 bases, with 8 bases of the junction left unmatched. The V gene's germline CDR1 is MNHEY and CDR2 SMNVEV (reference sequence). The CDR3 contains 16 residues. The CDR3 DNA reads as TGTGCCAGCAGTCCACGGACTAGCGGGAGCTGGGAGACCCAGTACTTC. Its protein is CASSPRTSGSWETQYF.

The chain combines TRBV20-1 with TRBJ2-7; a possible D gene is TRBD1 (7 bases). The CDR3 is made up of 18 amino acids. Germline assignment: CDR1 DFQATT and CDR2 SNEGSKA (reference sequence). Trimming removed 1 base from V and 1 base from J, with 23 bases in between. The CDR3: CSARGVERGRGVSYEQYF. The CDR3 DNA reads as TGCAGTGCTAGAGGCGTCGAGAGGGGCAGGGGGGTGTCCTACGAGCAGTACTTC.

This clonotype was found many times. V and J are TRBV5-6 and TRBJ2-7; TRBD1 aligns across 7 bases. Per the germline V gene, CDR1 is SGHDT and CDR2 is YYEEEE. CDR3 length: 12 amino acids. Trimming removed 7 bases from V and 6 bases from J; junction bases left unmatched: 7. CDR3: CASGYDRAEQYF. The CDR3, as DNA: TGTGCCAGCGGGTACGACAGGGCCGAGCAGTACTTC. Combining the CDR3 with reference TRBV5-6 and TRBJ2-7 gives the whole variable domain DAGVTQSPTHLIKTRGQQVTLRCSPKSGHDTVSWYQQALGQGPQFIFQYYEEEERQRGNFPDRFSGHQFPNYSSELNVNALLLGDSALYLCASGYDRAEQYFGPGTRLTVT.

This chain connects TRBV28 to TRBJ2-1; TRBD2 agrees at 15 bases. CDR1 and CDR2 from the germline V gene are MDHEN and SYDVKM. The CDR3 is made up of 15 amino acids. V trimming: 8 bases; J trimming: 2 bases; junction bases outside the gene matches: 1. The CDR3, as DNA: TGTGCCAGCCGGACTAGCGGGAGGGCCTACAATGAGCAGTTCTTC. Protein product: CASRTSGRAYNEQFF.

This clonotype was observed many times. V gene TRBV4-3 combines with J gene TRBJ2-1, with D perhaps TRBD2 (6 bases). This CDR3 is 16 amino acids long. The V gene's germline CDR1 is LGHNA and CDR2 YSLEER. Trimming removed 0 bases from V and 1 base from J, with 10 bases in between. The CDR3, as DNA: TGCGCCAGCAGCCAAGATCTCGCGGGGTCCTACAATGAGCAGTTCTTC. Its translation: CASSQDLAGSYNEQFF.

This clonotype showed up just a few times. The gene calls are TRBV7-9 and TRBJ2-2, with a weak D call TRBD2 (6 bases). This CDR3 has 16 amino acids. Germline V lookup: CDR1 SEHNR, CDR2 FQNEAQ (reference sequence). The V end was cut by 4 bases, the J end by 7 bases, with 19 bases between. The CDR3 loop is CASSSLSGGADGELFF. CDR3 DNA sequence: TGTGCCAGCAGCTCCCTCTCGGGCGGGGCTGACGGGGAGCTGTTTTTT.

This clonotype was counted only a few times. V usage is TRBV6-1 and J usage is TRBJ1-2; TRBD1 might be the D (5 bases). V was trimmed by 2 bases and J by 3 bases, leaving 13 bases between them. This CDR3 comprises 15 residues. From germline, CDR1 is MNHNS and CDR2 SASEGT. In nucleotides, the CDR3 is TGTGCCAGCAGTGAACTATGGCAGGGATACTATGGCTACACCTTC. It specifies CASSELWQGYYGYTF.

This clonotype was detected a few times. The V gene is TRBV20-1, the J gene TRBJ2-5; D gene unclear. Between the trimmed V and J ends, which lost 0 bases and 9 bases, there was a span of 8 bases. The CDR3 loop spans 11 amino acids. Germline V lookup: CDR1 DFQATT, CDR2 SNEGSKA (reference sequence). This CDR3 is CSAREGWAQYF. In DNA, the CDR3 is TGCAGTGCTAGAGAGGGGTGGGCCCAGTACTTC.

CDR3 DNA: TGCGCCATTAACCAAGGGGCTTTCAGGGAGACCCAGTACTTC. Its protein product is CAINQGAFRETQYF. J is TRBJ2-5 and V is TRBV23-1; the D gene is possibly TRBD1 (5 bases). TRBV23-1 is an ORF, and what it does is uncertain. This CDR3 comprises 14 residues. V gave up 10 bases and J gave up 5 bases, with 20 bases separating them.

A few counts support this clonotype. The rearrangement joins TRBV20-1 to TRBJ2-7, with 11 nucleotides matching TRBD1. After removal of 5 bases from V and 4 bases from J, the junction contained 13 bases not matched to a gene. There are 16 residues in the CDR3. Germline CDR1 and CDR2: DFQATT and SNEGSKA (reference sequence). CDR3 nucleotides: TGCAGTGCTCCGGGACAGGGGGTTCAGCTGGGATACGAGCAGTACTTC. It encodes CSAPGQGVQLGYEQYF.

The chain joins TRBV6-2 or TRBV6-3 to TRBJ2-1; D is unresolved. The ends were cut back, 2 bases at V and 1 base at J, with 9 bases in the middle. This CDR3 contains 15 residues. Germline V gives CDR1 MNHEY, CDR2 SVGEGT. CDR3 in DNA: TGTGCCAGCAGTTACCAGGCTAGTTCCTACAATGAGCAGTTCTTC. Its protein is CASSYQASSYNEQFF.

The table lists this clonotype with a few counts. The rearrangement uses TRBV20-1 and TRBJ1-1; no firm D call. The germline CDR1 and CDR2 sequences are DFQATT and SNEGSKA (reference sequence). Trimming took 1 base from V and 1 from J, leaving 7 bases between them. The length of the CDR3 is 13 residues. CDR3 coding DNA: TGCAGTGCTAGAGGGAGGGAGAACACTGAAGCTTTCTTT. Amino acid sequence: CSARGRENTEAFF.

The gene calls are TRBV7-9 and TRBJ1-4; 7 bases line up with TRBD1. V lost 5 bases and J lost 7; bases outside the gene matches: 7. The germline gives CDR1 SEHNR, CDR2 FQNEAQ (reference sequence). The length of the CDR3 is 14 residues. The CDR3 DNA sequence: TGTGCCAGCAGCCTGGACAGGATGCGTGAAAAACTGTTTTTT. Translated, it gives CASSLDRMREKLFF.

The chain recombines TRBV6-5 with TRBJ2-2; D may correspond to TRBD1 or TRBD2 (5 bases each). Germline V CDR1 and CDR2: MNHEY, SVGAGI. The CDR3 consists of 18 residues. V was clipped by 2 bases and J by 0 bases, with 16 bases between them. The CDR3 here is CASSYPRDHSPNTGELFF. Written as DNA, the CDR3 is TGTGCCAGCAGTTACCCCCGGGACCATAGCCCGAACACCGGGGAGCTGTTTTTT.

This clonotype was picked up many times. The rearrangement joins TRBV20-1 to TRBJ2-2; D is undetermined. V shed 1 base and J shed 1 base, with 7 bases lying between them. CDR3 size: 14 residues. The germline gives CDR1 DFQATT, CDR2 SNEGSKA (reference sequence). The CDR3 bases are TGCAGTGCTAGAGGGCGGATGAACACCGGGGAGCTGTTTTTT. Its protein product is CSARGRMNTGELFF.

This clonotype was seen many times. The chain has TRBV12-3 or TRBV12-4 and TRBJ2-3; the D is unclear. CDR3 size: 15 residues. V was trimmed by 1 base and J by 3 bases, leaving 11 bases between them. The CDR3 DNA is TGTGCCAGCAGTTTAGGGGTAGCATGGACAGATACGCAGTATTTT. This translates into CASSLGVAWTDTQYF.

The genes are TRBV5-6 and TRBJ2-1, with TRBD2 identical over 9 bases. V was pared by 4 bases and J by 7 bases, with 6 bases of the junction left unmatched. The CDR3 consists of 14 residues. The germline V gene encodes CDR1 SGHDT and CDR2 YYEEEE. The DNA of the CDR3 is TGTGCCAGCAGCGGTAGCGGGAGAGTGAATGAGCAGTTCTTC. This encodes CASSGSGRVNEQFF. Together with reference TRBV5-6 and TRBJ2-1, the CDR3 gives the full variable domain: DAGVTQSPTHLIKTRGQQVTLRCSPKSGHDTVSWYQQALGQGPQFIFQYYEEEERQRGNFPDRFSGHQFPNYSSELNVNALLLGDSALYLCASSGSGRVNEQFFGPGTRLTVL.

The V and J genes are TRBV30 and TRBJ2-7; no reliable D call. Trimming removed 1 base at V and 6 bases at J, with 10 bases between. Germline V gene lookup returns CDR1 GTSNPN and CDR2 SVGIG (reference sequence). This CDR3 comprises 12 residues. CDR3 sequence reads: CAWSGMPFEQYF. CDR3 bases: TGTGCCTGGAGTGGTATGCCATTCGAGCAGTACTTC.

This clonotype was recorded many times. The CDR3 coding sequence is TGTGCCAGCAGTACAGAAAGTCCGGGACACCCTAACTATGGCTACACCTTC. Translated, it gives CASSTESPGHPNYGYTF. The chain has TRBV12-3 or TRBV12-4 and TRBJ1-2; D might be TRBD1 (6 bases). Trimming pared 5 bases from V and 0 bases from J, leaving 19 bases between. The CDR3 extends over 17 amino acids.